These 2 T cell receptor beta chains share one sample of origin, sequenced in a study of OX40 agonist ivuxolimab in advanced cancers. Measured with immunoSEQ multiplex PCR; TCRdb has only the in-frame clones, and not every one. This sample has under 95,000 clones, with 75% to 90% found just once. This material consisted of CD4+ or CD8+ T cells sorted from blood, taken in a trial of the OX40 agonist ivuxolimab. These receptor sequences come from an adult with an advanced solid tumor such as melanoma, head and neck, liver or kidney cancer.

CDR3: CASSSVGSGSYEQYF. CDR3 in DNA: TGTGCCAGCAGTTCCGTGGGTAGCGGGAGCTACGAGCAGTACTTC. The chain recombines TRBV28 with TRBJ2-7; TRBD2 matches 9 bases. The CDR3 runs 15 residues. Germline V CDR1 and CDR2: MDHEN, SYDVKM. V trimming: 4 bases; J trimming: 3 bases; junction bases outside the gene matches: 7. Supplemented by reference TRBV28 and TRBJ2-7, the full variable domain reads DVKVTQSSRYLVKRTGEKVFLECVQDMDHENMFWYRQDPGLGLRLIYFSYDVKMKEKGDIPEGYSVSREKKERFSLILESASTNQTSMYLCASSSVGSGSYEQYFGPGTRLTVT.

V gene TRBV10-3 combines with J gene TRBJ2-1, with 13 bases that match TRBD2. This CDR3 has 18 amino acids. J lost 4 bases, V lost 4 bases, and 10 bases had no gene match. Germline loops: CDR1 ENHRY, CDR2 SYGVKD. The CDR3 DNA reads TGTGCCATCAGTGTCTCCGGGACTAGCGGGACCGGGTACAATGAGCAGTTCTTC. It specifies CAISVSGTSGTGYNEQFF.